This section outlines one TCR beta chain sequence together with its context. Antigen unknown. The data derive from a study of radiotherapy plus CTLA-4 blockade in lung cancer. Study results and limitations: Radiotherapy with ipilimumab was followed by blood expansion of tumor-derived clones. Reported findings show early blood T cell clone dynamics, with interferon-beta, best predicted response.

CDR1 and CDR2 from the germline V gene are SGHVS and FNYEAQ. The CDR3 runs 13 residues. V gave up 5 bases and J gave up 5 bases, with 12 bases separating them. Focal radiation plus CTLA-4 blockade with ipilimumab was given to patients with chemo-refractory metastatic non-small-cell lung cancer. TCRdb keeps only in-frame clones here, not all; method: immunoSEQ multiplex PCR. Of 50,000 to 70,000 clones listed, 70% to 85% were seen once; the top ten hold roughly 6%. The sequencing here drew on peripheral blood, taken from a patient treated with radiotherapy plus ipilimumab. The V and J genes are TRBV7-6 and TRBJ1-1; D gene ambiguous. This sequence originates from a human donor with non-small cell lung cancer whose response to radiotherapy plus ipilimumab could not be evaluated. The CDR3 loop reads CASSRMGETEAFF. CDR3 coding DNA: TGTGCCAGCAGCCGCATGGGAGAAACTGAAGCTTTCTTT.